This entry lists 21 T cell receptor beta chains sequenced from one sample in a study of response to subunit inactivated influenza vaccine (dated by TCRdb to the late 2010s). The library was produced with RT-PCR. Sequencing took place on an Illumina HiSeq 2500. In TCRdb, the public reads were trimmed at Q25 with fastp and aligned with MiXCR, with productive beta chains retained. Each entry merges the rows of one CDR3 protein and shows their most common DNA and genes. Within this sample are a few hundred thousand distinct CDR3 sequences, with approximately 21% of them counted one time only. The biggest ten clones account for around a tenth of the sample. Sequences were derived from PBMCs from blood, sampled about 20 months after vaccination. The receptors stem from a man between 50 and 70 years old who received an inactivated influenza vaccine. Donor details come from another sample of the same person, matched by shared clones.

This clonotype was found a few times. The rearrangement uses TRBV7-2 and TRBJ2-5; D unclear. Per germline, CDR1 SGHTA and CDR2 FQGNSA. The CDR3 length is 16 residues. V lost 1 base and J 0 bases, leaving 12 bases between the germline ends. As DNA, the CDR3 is TGTGCCAGCAGCTTAGGTGTTACCGCCTACCAAGAGACCCAGTACTTC. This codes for CASSLGVTAYQETQYF.

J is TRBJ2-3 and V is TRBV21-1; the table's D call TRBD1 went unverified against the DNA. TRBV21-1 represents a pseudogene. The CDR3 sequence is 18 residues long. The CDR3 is CARDLTPLTGRCTDTQYF. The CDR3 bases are TGTGCCAGGGACCTAACCCCCCTCACCGGGAGATGCACAGATACGCAGTATTTT.

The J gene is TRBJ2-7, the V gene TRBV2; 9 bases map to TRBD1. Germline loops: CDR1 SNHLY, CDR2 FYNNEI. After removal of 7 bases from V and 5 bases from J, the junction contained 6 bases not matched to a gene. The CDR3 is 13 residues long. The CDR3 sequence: CASTHTGGNEQYF. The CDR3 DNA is TGTGCCAGCACTCACACAGGGGGCAACGAGCAGTACTTC.

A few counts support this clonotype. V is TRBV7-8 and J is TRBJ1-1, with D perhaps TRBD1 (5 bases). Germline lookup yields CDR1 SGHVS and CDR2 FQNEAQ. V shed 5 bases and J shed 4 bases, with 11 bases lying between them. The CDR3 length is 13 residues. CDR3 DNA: TGTGCCAGCAGCCAGACAGAGAGCACTGAAGCTTTCTTT. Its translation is CASSQTESTEAFF. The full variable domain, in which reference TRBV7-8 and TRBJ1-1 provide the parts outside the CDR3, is GAGVSQSPRYKVAKRGQDVALRCDPISGHVSLFWYQQALGQGPEFLTYFQNEAQLDKSGLPSDRFFAERPEGSVSTLKIQRTQQEDSAVYLCASSQTESTEAFFGQGTRLTVV.

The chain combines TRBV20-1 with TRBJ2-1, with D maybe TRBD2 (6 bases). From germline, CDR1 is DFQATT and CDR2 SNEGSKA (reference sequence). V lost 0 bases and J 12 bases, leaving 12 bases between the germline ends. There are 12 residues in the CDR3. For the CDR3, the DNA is TGCAGTGCTAGAGATCCGGGACTCGGGCAGTTCTTC. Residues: CSARDPGLGQFF.

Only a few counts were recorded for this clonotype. Here the CDR3 reads CASSLGSLPYEQYF. Here the CDR3 DNA reads TGTGCCAGCAGCTTAGGCAGCCTACCCTACGAGCAGTACTTC. The chain links TRBV7-2 to TRBJ2-7; D gene ambiguous. Germline CDR1 is SGHTA and CDR2 is FQGNSA. The CDR3 runs 14 residues. V was pared by 1 base and J by 2 bases, with 9 bases between. Supplemented by reference TRBV7-2 and TRBJ2-7, the full variable domain reads GAGVSQSPSNKVTEKGKDVELRCDPISGHTALYWYRQSLGQGLEFLIYFQGNSAPDKSGLPSDRFSAERTGGSVSTLTIQRTQQEDSAVYLCASSLGSLPYEQYFGPGTRLTVT.

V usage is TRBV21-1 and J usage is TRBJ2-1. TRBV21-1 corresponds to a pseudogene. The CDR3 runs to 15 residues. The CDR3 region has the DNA TGTGCCAGCAGCAACGGACCTTTCCCCTACAATGAGCAGTTCTTC. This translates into CASSNGPFPYNEQFF.

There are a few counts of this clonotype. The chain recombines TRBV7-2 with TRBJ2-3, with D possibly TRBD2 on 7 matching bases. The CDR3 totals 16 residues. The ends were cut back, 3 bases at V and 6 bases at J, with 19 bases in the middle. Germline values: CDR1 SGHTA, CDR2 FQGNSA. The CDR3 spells CASSLLTGRGSDTQYF. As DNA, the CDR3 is TGTGCCAGCAGCTTGCTGACGGGGAGGGGGTCGGATACGCAGTATTTT.

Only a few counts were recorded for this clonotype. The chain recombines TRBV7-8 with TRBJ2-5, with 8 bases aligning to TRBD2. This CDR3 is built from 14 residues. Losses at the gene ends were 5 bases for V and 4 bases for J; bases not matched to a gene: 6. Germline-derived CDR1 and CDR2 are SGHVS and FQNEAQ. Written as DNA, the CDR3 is TGTGCCAGCAGCCCGTCCGGGGGGGGAGAGACCCAGTACTTC. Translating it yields CASSPSGGGETQYF.

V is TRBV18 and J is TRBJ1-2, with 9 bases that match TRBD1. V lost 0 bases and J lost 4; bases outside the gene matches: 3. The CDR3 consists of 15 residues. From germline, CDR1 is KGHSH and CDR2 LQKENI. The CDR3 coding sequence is TGTGCCAGCTCACCACCGGGGGACAGGGCCTATGGCTACACCTTC. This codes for CASSPPGDRAYGYTF.

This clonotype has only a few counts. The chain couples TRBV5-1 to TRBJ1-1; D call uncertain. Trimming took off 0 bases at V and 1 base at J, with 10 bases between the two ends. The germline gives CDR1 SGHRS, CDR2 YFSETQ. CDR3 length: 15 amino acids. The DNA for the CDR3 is TGCGCCAGCAGCTTGGCGGCGACCCAGAACACTGAAGCTTTCTTT. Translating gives CASSLAATQNTEAFF.

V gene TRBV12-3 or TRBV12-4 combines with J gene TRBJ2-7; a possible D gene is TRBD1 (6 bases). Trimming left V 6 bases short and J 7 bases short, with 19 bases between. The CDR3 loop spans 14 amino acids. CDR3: CASSNFGQKREQYF. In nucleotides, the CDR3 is TGTGCCAGCAGCAACTTCGGACAGAAAAGAGAGCAGTACTTC.

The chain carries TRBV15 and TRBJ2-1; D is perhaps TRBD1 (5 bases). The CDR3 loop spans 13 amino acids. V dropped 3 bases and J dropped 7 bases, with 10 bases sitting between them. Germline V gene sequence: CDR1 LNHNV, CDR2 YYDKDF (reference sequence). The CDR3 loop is CATSSSGANEQFF. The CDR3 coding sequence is TGTGCCACCAGCAGCTCTGGGGCTAATGAGCAGTTCTTC.

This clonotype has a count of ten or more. In DNA form, the CDR3 reads TGCGCCAGCAGCCACGGGACAGGGTATGGCTACACCTTC. Protein product: CASSHGTGYGYTF. The chain is built from TRBV4-1 and TRBJ1-2; 9 nucleotides align to TRBD1. After removal of 3 bases from V and 5 bases from J, the junction contained 1 base not matched to a gene. The length of the CDR3 is 13 residues. Germline-derived CDR1 and CDR2 are MGHRA and YSYEKL.

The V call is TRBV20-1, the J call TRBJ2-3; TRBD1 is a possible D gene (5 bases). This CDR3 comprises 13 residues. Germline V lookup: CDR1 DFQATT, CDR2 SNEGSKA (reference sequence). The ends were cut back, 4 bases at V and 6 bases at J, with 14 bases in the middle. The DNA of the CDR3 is TGCAGTGCTAAGACAGCGAACGGGGATACGCAGTATTTT. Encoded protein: CSAKTANGDTQYF.

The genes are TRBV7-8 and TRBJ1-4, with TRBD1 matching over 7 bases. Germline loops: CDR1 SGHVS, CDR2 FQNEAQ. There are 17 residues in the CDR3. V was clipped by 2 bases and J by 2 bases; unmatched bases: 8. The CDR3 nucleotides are TGTGCCAGCAGCTTAAACCCGAGGGGGCCTACTAATGAAAAACTGTTTTTT. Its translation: CASSLNPRGPTNEKLFF. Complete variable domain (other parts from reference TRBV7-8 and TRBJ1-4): GAGVSQSPRYKVAKRGQDVALRCDPISGHVSLFWYQQALGQGPEFLTYFQNEAQLDKSGLPSDRFFAERPEGSVSTLKIQRTQQEDSAVYLCASSLNPRGPTNEKLFFGSGTQLSVL.

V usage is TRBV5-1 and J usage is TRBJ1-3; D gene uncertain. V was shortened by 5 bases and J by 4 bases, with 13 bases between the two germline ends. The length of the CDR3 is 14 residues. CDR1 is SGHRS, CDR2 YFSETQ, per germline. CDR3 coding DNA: TGCGCCAGCAGTGTCGGGGAAGGAGGAAACACCATATATTTT. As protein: CASSVGEGGNTIYF. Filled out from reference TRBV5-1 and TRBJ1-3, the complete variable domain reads KAGVTQTPRYLIKTRGQQVTLSCSPISGHRSVSWYQQTPGQGLQFLFEYFSETQRNKGNFPGRFSGRQFSNSRSEMNVSTLELGDSALYLCASSVGEGGNTIYFGEGSWLTVV.

CDR3 region: CASSLGTGIKGGYTF. The CDR3 nucleotides are TGTGCCAGCAGCTTAGGGACAGGAATCAAGGGGGGCTACACCTTC. The chain employs TRBV5-6 and TRBJ1-2; 8 bases agree with TRBD1. Trimming removed 2 bases from V and 8 bases from J; junction bases left unmatched: 11. There are 15 residues in the CDR3. From germline, CDR1 is SGHDT and CDR2 YYEEEE.

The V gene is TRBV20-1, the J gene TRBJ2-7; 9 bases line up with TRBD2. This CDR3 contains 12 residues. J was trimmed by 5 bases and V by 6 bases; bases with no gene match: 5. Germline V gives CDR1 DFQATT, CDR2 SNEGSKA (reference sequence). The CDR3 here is CSAWGLAHEQYF. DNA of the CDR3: TGCAGTGCCTGGGGACTAGCCCACGAGCAGTACTTC.

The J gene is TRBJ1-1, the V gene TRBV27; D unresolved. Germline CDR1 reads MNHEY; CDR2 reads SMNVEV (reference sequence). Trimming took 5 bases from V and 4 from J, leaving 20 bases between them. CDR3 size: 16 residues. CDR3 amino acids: CASSRFGLSKGTEAFF. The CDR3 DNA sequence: TGTGCCAGCAGTCGTTTCGGCCTATCTAAGGGCACTGAAGCTTTCTTT.

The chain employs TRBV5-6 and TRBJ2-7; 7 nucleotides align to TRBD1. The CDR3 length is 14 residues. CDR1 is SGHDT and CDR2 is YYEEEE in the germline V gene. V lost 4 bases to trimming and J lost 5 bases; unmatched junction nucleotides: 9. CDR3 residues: CASSPLGQPDEQYF. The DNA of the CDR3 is TGTGCCAGCAGCCCTTTGGGACAGCCTGACGAGCAGTACTTC.